This T cell receptor (beta chain) was recovered during a study of OX40 agonist ivuxolimab in advanced cancers. As for this clone: Antigen specificity is unknown.

Findings of the study overall: Fewer expanded clones were found on average in CD4+ than in CD8+ T cells.

Assay used: immunoSEQ multiplex PCR; TCRdb lists only in-frame clones, some missing. The top ten clones hold 9.5% to 14% of a sample with under 70,000 clones, 80% to 90% of them seen once. This CDR3 region has 13 residues. Germline V gene data show CDR1 as SGDLS and CDR2 as YYNGEE. V was shortened by 6 bases and J by 2 bases, with 10 bases between the two germline ends. The sequence came from an adult with an advanced solid tumor such as melanoma, head and neck, liver or kidney cancer. The sample was CD4+ or CD8+ T cells sorted from blood, taken in a trial of the OX40 agonist ivuxolimab. This chain connects TRBV9 to TRBJ2-3; D may be TRBD1 (5 bases). This chain's CDR3 is CASTLDNTDTQYF. The CDR3 DNA sequence: TGTGCCAGCACCCTGGACAACACAGATACGCAGTATTTT. The variable domain in full, completed from reference TRBV9 and TRBJ2-3, reads DSGVTQTPKHLITATGQRVTLRCSPRSGDLSVYWYQQSLDQGLQFLIQYYNGEERAKGNILERFSAQQFPDLHSELNLSSLELGDSALYFCASTLDNTDTQYFGPGTRLTVL.